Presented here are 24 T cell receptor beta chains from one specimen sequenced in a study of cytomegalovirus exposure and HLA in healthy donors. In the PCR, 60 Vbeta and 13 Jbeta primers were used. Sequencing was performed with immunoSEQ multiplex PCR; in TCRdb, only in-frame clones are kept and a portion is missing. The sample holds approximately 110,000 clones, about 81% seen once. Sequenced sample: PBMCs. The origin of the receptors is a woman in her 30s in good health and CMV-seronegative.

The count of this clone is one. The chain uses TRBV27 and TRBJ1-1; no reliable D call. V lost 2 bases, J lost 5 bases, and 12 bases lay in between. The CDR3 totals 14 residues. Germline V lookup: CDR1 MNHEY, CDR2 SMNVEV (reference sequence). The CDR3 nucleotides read TGTGCCAGCAGTTTAGGGTGGACTGAGACTGAAGCTTTCTTT. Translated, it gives CASSLGWTETEAFF.

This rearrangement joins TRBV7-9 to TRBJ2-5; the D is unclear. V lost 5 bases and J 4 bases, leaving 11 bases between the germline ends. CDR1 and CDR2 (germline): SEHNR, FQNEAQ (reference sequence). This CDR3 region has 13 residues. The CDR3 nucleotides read TGTGCCAGCAGCGTCCTACCAGGAGAGACCCAGTACTTC. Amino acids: CASSVLPGETQYF.

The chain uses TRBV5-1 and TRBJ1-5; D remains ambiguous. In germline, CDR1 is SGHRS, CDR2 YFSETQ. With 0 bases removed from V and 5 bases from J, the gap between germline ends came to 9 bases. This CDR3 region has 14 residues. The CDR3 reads CASSLDGSDQPQHF. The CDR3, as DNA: TGCGCCAGCAGCTTGGACGGGAGCGATCAGCCCCAGCATTTT.

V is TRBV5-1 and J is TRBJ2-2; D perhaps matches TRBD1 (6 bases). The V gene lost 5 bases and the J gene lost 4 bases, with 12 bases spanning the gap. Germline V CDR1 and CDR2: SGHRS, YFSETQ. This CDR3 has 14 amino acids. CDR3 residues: CASSPTGTTGELFF. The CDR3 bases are TGCGCCAGCAGTCCCACAGGGACCACCGGGGAGCTGTTTTTT. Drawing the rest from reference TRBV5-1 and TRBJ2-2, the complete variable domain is KAGVTQTPRYLIKTRGQQVTLSCSPISGHRSVSWYQQTPGQGLQFLFEYFSETQRNKGNFPGRFSGRQFSNSRSEMNVSTLELGDSALYLCASSPTGTTGELFFGEGSRLTVL.

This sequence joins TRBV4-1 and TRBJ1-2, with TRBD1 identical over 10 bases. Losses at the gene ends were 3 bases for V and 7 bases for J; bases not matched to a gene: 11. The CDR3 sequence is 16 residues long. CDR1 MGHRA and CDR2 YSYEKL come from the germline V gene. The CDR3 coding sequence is TGCGCCAGCAGCCACTACTCCGGGACAGGGGCCGCTGGCTACACCTTC. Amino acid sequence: CASSHYSGTGAAGYTF.

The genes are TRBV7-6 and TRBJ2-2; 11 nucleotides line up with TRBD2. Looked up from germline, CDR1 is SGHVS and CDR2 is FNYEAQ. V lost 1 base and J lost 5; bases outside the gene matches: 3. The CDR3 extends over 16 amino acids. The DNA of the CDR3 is TGTGCCAGCAGCTTAGAGGGACTAGCGGTGACCGGGGAGCTGTTTTTT. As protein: CASSLEGLAVTGELFF.

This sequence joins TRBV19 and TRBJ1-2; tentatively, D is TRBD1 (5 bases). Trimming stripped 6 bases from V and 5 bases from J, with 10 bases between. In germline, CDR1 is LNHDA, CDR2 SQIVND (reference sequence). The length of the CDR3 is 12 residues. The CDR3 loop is CASRDTLYGYTF. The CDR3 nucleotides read TGTGCCAGTAGGGACACGTTATATGGCTACACCTTC.

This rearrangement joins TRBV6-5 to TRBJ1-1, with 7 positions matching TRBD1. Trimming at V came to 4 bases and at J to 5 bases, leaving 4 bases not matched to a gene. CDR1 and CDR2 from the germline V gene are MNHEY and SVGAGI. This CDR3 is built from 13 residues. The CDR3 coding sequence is TGTGCCAGCAGTTGGTCACAGGGGACTGAAGCTTTCTTT. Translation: CASSWSQGTEAFF.

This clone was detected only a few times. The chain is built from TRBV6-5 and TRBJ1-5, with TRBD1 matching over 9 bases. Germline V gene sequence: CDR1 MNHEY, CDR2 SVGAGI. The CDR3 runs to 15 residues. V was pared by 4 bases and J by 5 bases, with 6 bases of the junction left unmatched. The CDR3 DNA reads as TGTGCCAGCAGTTGGGGACAGGGTAGGGATCAGCCCCAGCATTTT. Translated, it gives CASSWGQGRDQPQHF.

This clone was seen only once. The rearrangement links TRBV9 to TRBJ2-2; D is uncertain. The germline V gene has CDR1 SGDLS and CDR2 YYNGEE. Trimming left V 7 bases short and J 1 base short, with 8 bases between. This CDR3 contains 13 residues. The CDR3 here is CASGSMNTGELFF. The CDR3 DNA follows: TGTGCCAGCGGCTCCATGAACACCGGGGAGCTGTTTTTT.

The CDR3 region has the DNA TGTGCCAGTAGTGGGGTTATAAGGGGCTATGGCTACACCTTC. This gives the protein CASSGVIRGYGYTF. The J gene is TRBJ1-2, the V gene TRBV19, with D perhaps matching TRBD1 (5 bases). The V and J ends lost 5 bases and 4 bases respectively, with 14 bases between them. Germline lookup yields CDR1 LNHDA and CDR2 SQIVND (reference sequence). The CDR3 sequence is 14 residues long.

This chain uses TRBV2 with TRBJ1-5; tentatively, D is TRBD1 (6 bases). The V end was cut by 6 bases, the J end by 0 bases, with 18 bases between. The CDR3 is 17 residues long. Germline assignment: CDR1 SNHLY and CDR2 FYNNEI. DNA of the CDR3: TGTGCCAGCAGACACCGGGACACCATTTATAGCAATCAGCCCCAGCATTTT. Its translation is CASRHRDTIYSNQPQHF. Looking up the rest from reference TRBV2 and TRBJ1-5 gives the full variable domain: EPEVTQTPSHQVTQMGQEVILRCVPISNHLYFYWYRQILGQKVEFLVSFYNNEISEKSEIFDDQFSVERPDGSNFTLKIRSTKLEDSAMYFCASRHRDTIYSNQPQHFGDGTRLSIL.

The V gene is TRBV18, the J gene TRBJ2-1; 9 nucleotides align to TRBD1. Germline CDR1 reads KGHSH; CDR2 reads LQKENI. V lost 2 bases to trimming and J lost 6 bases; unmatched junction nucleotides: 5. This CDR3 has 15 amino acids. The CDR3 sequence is CASSPRGQGINEQFF. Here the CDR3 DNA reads TGTGCCAGCTCACCAAGGGGACAGGGTATCAATGAGCAGTTCTTC.

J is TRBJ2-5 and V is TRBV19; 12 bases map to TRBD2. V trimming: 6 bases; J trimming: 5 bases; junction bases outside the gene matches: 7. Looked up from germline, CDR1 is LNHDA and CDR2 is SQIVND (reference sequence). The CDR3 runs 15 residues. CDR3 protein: CASSRLAGVEETQYF. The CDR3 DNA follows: TGTGCCAGTAGCCGACTAGCGGGAGTGGAGGAGACCCAGTACTTC.

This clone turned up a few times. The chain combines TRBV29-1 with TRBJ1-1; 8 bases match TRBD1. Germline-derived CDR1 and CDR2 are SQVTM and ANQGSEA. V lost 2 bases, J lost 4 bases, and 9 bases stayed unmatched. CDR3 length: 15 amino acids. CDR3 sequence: CSVEKTGARGTEAFF. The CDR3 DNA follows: TGCAGCGTTGAAAAGACAGGGGCGCGTGGCACTGAAGCTTTCTTT.

This CDR3 reads CARSVDRASGYTF. For the CDR3, the DNA is TGTGCCAGAAGCGTGGACAGGGCGAGCGGCTACACCTTC. The chain couples TRBV5-3 to TRBJ1-2; 8 bases agree with TRBD1. TRBV5-3 is given ORF status, its function remaining uncertain. Trimming cost V 4 bases and J 8 bases; bases outside gene matches: 7. The CDR3 covers 13 residues.

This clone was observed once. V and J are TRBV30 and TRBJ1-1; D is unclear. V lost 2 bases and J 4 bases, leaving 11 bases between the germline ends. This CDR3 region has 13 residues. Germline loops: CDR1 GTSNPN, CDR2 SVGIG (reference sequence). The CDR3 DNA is TGTGCCTGGAGTCGACCCGGGTTCACTGAAGCTTTCTTT. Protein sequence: CAWSRPGFTEAFF.

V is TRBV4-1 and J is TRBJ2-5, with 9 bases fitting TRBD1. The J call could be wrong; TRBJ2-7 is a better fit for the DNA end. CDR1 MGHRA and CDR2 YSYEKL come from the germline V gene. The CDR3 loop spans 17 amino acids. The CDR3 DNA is TGCGCCAGCAGCCAACTCTTTTCCGGGACAGGGACTGCCGAGCAGTACTTC. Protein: CASSQLFSGTGTAEQYF.

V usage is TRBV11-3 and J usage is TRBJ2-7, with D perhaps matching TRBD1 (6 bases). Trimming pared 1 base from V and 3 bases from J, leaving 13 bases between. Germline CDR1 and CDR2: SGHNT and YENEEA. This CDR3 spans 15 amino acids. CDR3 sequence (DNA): TGTGCCAGCAGCTTAGTGGGGGCCGAGCTCTACGAGCAGTACTTC. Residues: CASSLVGAELYEQYF.

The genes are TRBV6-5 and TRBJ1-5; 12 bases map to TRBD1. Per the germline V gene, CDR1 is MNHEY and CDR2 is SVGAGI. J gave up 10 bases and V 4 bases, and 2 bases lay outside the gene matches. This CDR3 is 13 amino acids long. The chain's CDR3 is CASSWDRGQPQHF. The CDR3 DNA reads TGTGCCAGCAGTTGGGACAGGGGGCAACCCCAGCATTTT.

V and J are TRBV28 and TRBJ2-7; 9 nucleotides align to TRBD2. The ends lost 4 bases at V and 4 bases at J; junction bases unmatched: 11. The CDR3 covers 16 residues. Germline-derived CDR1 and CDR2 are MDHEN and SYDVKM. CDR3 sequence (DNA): TGTGCCAGCAGTTCGGGGGGTAGCGGGAGTAAGTACGAGCAGTACTTC. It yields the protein CASSSGGSGSKYEQYF.

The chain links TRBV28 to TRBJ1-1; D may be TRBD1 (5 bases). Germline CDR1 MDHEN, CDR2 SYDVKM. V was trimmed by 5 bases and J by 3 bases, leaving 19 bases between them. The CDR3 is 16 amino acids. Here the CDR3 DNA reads TGTGCCAGCAGTACCCTGATGGGCGGGGGTGACACTGAAGCTTTCTTT. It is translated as CASSTLMGGGDTEAFF.

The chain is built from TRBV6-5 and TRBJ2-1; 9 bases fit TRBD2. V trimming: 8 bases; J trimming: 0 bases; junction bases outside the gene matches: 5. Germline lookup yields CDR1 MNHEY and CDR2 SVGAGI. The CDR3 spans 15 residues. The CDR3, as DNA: TGTGCCAGCCGGAGCGGGGGGAGCTCCTACAATGAGCAGTTCTTC. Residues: CASRSGGSSYNEQFF.

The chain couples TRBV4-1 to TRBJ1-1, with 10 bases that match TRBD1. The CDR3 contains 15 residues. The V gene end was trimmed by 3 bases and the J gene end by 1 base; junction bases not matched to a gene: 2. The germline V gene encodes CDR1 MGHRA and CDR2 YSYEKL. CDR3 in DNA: TGCGCCAGCAGCCAGGACAGGGGGGCGAACACTGAAGCTTTCTTT. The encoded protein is CASSQDRGANTEAFF.